One sample yielded the 2 T cell receptor beta chains listed below, sequenced in a study of cytomegalovirus exposure and HLA in healthy donors (dated by TCRdb to about 2017). The library was made by the immunoSEQ multiplex PCR assay. Here the immuneACCESS table is served through TCRdb, limited to in-frame sequences with V and J called. Missing clones are a known gap in these copies; in checked studies unresolved V genes cover under half, and the rest lacks a known reason. Counted in this sample were 150,000 to 160,000 clones; around 84% of them appeared once. The ten top clones hold less than 2.5% of the sample. The sample taken for sequencing was PBMCs. These TCRs come from a human donor in good health.

The CDR3 reads CASINAGTLRNTGELFF. CDR3 in DNA: TGTGCCAGCATCAACGCCGGGACTCTGCGGAACACCGGGGAGCTGTTTTTT. The rearrangement joins TRBV28 to TRBJ2-2; D possibly corresponds to TRBD2 (6 bases). The germline V gene encodes CDR1 MDHEN and CDR2 SYDVKM. V was pared by 7 bases and J by 1 base, with 19 bases between. This CDR3 has 17 amino acids.

The rearrangement links TRBV19 to TRBJ2-7; no clear D gene. This CDR3 contains 14 residues. Trimming left V 2 bases short and J 4 bases short, with 12 bases between. Germline assignment: CDR1 LNHDA and CDR2 SQIVND (reference sequence). The CDR3 protein is CASSIRAGGYEQYF. The CDR3 nucleotides read TGTGCCAGTAGTATAAGAGCTGGCGGATACGAGCAGTACTTC.